The 5 T cell receptor beta chains below all came from one sample that was sequenced in a study of response to subunit inactivated influenza vaccine. TCRdb independently ran MiXCR on the RT-PCR reads; one entry per CDR3 protein. The sample gives about 800,000 distinct CDR3 sequences, approximately 21% of which show up once; around 9.6% is in the top ten. Here the sequenced sample was PBMCs from blood, taken more than 4 days after vaccination. These receptors originate from a man aged 50 to 60 who received an inactivated influenza vaccine.

This clonotype was recorded a few times. The rearrangement links TRBV12-3 or TRBV12-4 to TRBJ2-1, with 8 bases fitting TRBD2. There are 16 residues in the CDR3. The V gene end was trimmed by 3 bases and the J gene end by 1 base; junction bases not matched to a gene: 5. CDR3 DNA: TGTGCCAGCAGTTTTGGTGGCGGGGGGTCCTACAATGAGCAGTTCTTC. This codes for CASSFGGGGSYNEQFF.

The rearrangement joins TRBV7-3 to TRBJ2-3; D gene unclear. Germline V gene sequence: CDR1 SGHTA, CDR2 FQGTGA. The CDR3 totals 13 residues. Deletions cut 8 bases from V and 5 bases from J, with 14 bases between. The CDR3 coding sequence is TGTGCCAGCGCAAAGACCTCGGGAGATACGCAGTATTTT. It translates to CASAKTSGDTQYF.

The chain carries TRBV5-1 and TRBJ2-1; D perhaps matches TRBD2 (5 bases). The CDR3 covers 14 residues. Germline CDR1 SGHRS, CDR2 YFSETQ. V lost 0 bases, J lost 8 bases, and 12 bases lay in between. CDR3 sequence (DNA): TGCGCCAGCAGCTTGGTTGGGAGTGCCGATGAGCAGTTCTTC. This translates into CASSLVGSADEQFF.

The rearrangement joins TRBV10-3 to TRBJ1-2; D perhaps matches TRBD1 (6 bases). The ends were cut back, 11 bases at V and 2 bases at J, with 12 bases in the middle. The CDR3 has 12 amino acids. CDR1 is ENHRY and CDR2 is SYGVKD in the germline V gene. This CDR3 is CALRTANYGYTF. The CDR3 DNA is TGTGCCTTGAGGACAGCCAACTATGGCTACACCTTC.

The sample holds a few counts of this clonotype. The J gene is TRBJ2-7, the V gene TRBV29-1, with D perhaps TRBD2 (5 bases). Germline CDR1 reads SQVTM; CDR2 reads ANQGSEA. The CDR3 has 13 amino acids. Trimming shortened V by 2 bases and J by 6 bases, and 14 bases separated the two germline ends. The CDR3 DNA reads as TGCAGCGTTGAACAGCGAGCCCGGGGCGAGCAGTACTTC. Translated, it gives CSVEQRARGEQYF.